Below, 10 T cell receptor beta chains from the same sample are listed, as sequenced in a study of T-cell memory formation after mild COVID-19. Using its own MiXCR run on the 5' RACE reads, TCRdb lists one record per CDR3 protein. Of 350,000 to 400,000 distinct CDR3 sequences in the sample, roughly 20% were seen once. Sample: PBMCs or a T cell subset sorted from them (not recorded which). Source of these receptors: an adult woman who had mild COVID-19 (a few samples of this study predate the infection). Cell type and time point are not known.

This clonotype was seen a few times. This sequence joins TRBV20-1 and TRBJ2-1; TRBD2 matches at 12 bases. V shed 5 bases and J 6 bases; nucleotides not matched to a gene: 14. The CDR3 contains 17 residues. Germline V lookup: CDR1 DFQATT, CDR2 SNEGSKA (reference sequence). The chain's CDR3 is CSAERLAGDRWSNEQFF. CDR3 bases: TGCAGTGCTGAGAGACTAGCGGGAGACAGATGGAGCAATGAGCAGTTCTTC.

The gene calls are TRBV29-1 and TRBJ2-7, with a possible D match to TRBD2 (7 bases). Trimming removed 3 bases at V and 0 bases at J, with 15 bases between. The germline CDR1 and CDR2 sequences are SQVTM and ANQGSEA. CDR3 length: 15 residues. CDR3 DNA: TGCAGCGTTGAGGGGGGGACATGGAGCTCCTACGAGCAGTACTTC. This codes for CSVEGGTWSSYEQYF.

Many counts were recorded for this clonotype. This chain uses TRBV20-1 with TRBJ1-4, with unresolved D. Between the trimmed V and J ends, which lost 3 bases and 4 bases, there was a span of 6 bases. CDR3 length: 12 amino acids. Germline V gives CDR1 DFQATT, CDR2 SNEGSKA (reference sequence). The CDR3 DNA is TGCAGTGCTAGGAGTCTTAATGAAAAACTGTTTTTT. Encoded protein: CSARSLNEKLFF.

This clonotype has just a few counts. The rearrangement uses TRBV4-3 and TRBJ2-2, with 9 nucleotides matching TRBD1. Germline V gene lookup returns CDR1 LGHNA and CDR2 YSLEER. V gave up 3 bases and J gave up 6 bases; unmatched junction bases: 5. CDR3 length: 15 residues. DNA of the CDR3: TGCGCCAGCAGCCATACGGGACAGGGTCCCGGGGAGCTGTTTTTT. Its translation: CASSHTGQGPGELFF.

The chain combines TRBV9 with TRBJ2-5; TRBD2 matches 7 bases. V trimming: 0 bases; J trimming: 2 bases; junction bases outside the gene matches: 4. The V gene's germline CDR1 is SGDLS and CDR2 YYNGEE. This CDR3 has 15 amino acids. The CDR3 here is CASSVDGTTQETQYF. DNA for the CDR3: TGTGCCAGCAGCGTAGACGGGACTACACAAGAGACCCAGTACTTC. Variable domain in full (rest from reference TRBV9 and TRBJ2-5): DSGVTQTPKHLITATGQRVTLRCSPRSGDLSVYWYQQSLDQGLQFLIQYYNGEERAKGNILERFSAQQFPDLHSELNLSSLELGDSALYFCASSVDGTTQETQYFGPGTRLLVL.

This clonotype has only a few counts. This chain uses TRBV4-3 with TRBJ1-5; D call uncertain. The CDR3 loop spans 15 amino acids. Germline assignment: CDR1 LGHNA and CDR2 YSLEER. V gave up 0 bases and J gave up 6 bases, with 12 bases separating them. The CDR3 is CASSQELVSLQPQHF. The CDR3 bases are TGCGCCAGCAGCCAAGAGTTGGTTAGCCTTCAGCCCCAGCATTTT.

In its sample, this clonotype was seen many times. The chain employs TRBV5-1 and TRBJ2-5, with a weak D call TRBD1 (6 bases). The V gene's germline CDR1 is SGHRS and CDR2 YFSETQ. The length of the CDR3 is 15 residues. Trimming took 4 bases from V and 2 from J, leaving 15 bases between them. This CDR3 reads CASSRSQGSQETQYF. The CDR3 DNA follows: TGCGCCAGCAGCCGGTCTCAGGGGTCTCAAGAGACCCAGTACTTC.

The rearrangement joins TRBV30 to TRBJ1-2, with a weak D call TRBD1 (5 bases). V was trimmed by 0 bases and J by 7 bases, leaving 15 bases between them. The germline CDR1 and CDR2 sequences are GTSNPN and SVGIG (reference sequence). The CDR3 runs to 14 residues. The DNA for the CDR3 is TGTGCCTGGAGTGTAGGGGCGGGTACCGCTGGCTACACCTTC. This translates into CAWSVGAGTAGYTF.

This clonotype was seen many times. The rearrangement uses TRBV9 and TRBJ2-5; 11 bases match TRBD2. Germline CDR1 SGDLS, CDR2 YYNGEE. V trimming: 3 bases; J trimming: 5 bases; junction bases outside the gene matches: 9. CDR3 size: 16 residues. For the CDR3, the DNA is TGTGCCAGCAGCGCACTACGACTAGCGGGGTCCGAGACCCAGTACTTC. Its translation: CASSALRLAGSETQYF.

The rearrangement uses TRBV4-2 and TRBJ2-2; D is perhaps TRBD1 (6 bases). Germline V gene data show CDR1 as LGHNA and CDR2 as YNFKEQ. Trimming cost V 4 bases and J 4 bases, with 22 bases left between them. The CDR3 spans 18 residues. The CDR3 bases are TGTGCCAGCAGCCCCCTTGGGTGGGGGCGGGTGAGCACCGGGGAGCTGTTTTTT. Amino acids: CASSPLGWGRVSTGELFF.